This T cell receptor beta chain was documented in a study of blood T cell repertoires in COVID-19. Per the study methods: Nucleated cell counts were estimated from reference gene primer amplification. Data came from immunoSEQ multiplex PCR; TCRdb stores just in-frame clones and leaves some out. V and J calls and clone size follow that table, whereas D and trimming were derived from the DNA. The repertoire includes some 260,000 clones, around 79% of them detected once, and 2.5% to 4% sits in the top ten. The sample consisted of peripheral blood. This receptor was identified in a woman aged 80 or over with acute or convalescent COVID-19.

The CDR3 bases are TGTGCCAGTAGTACGATAGCGGGAGAGGCGGAAAACATTCAGTACTTC. The encoded protein is CASSTIAGEAENIQYF. This chain connects TRBV19 to TRBJ2-4; TRBD2 aligns across 9 bases. Germline CDR1 is LNHDA and CDR2 is SQIVND (reference sequence). The CDR3 is 16 residues long. With 4 bases clipped from V and 5 bases from J, the junction kept 9 bases outside the gene matches.